This T cell receptor (beta chain) appears in the sequencing data of a study of T cell changes during pregnancy in multiple sclerosis. Data came from immunoSEQ multiplex PCR; TCRdb stores just in-frame clones and leaves some out. Seen here are about 38,000 clones, approximately 90% observed once, and the top ten hold more than 5.5%. Trimming removed 7 bases at V and 5 bases at J, with 14 bases between. The germline V gene has CDR1 MNHEY and CDR2 SVGAGI. This CDR3 has 13 residues. The V gene is TRBV6-5, the J gene TRBJ1-1; tentatively, D is TRBD1 (5 bases). The TCR originated in a female donor with multiple sclerosis, enrolled in a pregnancy study. Sample: CD8+ T cells from peripheral blood mononuclear cells, taken in the third trimester of pregnancy. The CDR3 protein is CASMSSRGTEAFF. In DNA form, the CDR3 reads TGTGCCAGCATGTCAAGCCGGGGGACTGAAGCTTTCTTT.